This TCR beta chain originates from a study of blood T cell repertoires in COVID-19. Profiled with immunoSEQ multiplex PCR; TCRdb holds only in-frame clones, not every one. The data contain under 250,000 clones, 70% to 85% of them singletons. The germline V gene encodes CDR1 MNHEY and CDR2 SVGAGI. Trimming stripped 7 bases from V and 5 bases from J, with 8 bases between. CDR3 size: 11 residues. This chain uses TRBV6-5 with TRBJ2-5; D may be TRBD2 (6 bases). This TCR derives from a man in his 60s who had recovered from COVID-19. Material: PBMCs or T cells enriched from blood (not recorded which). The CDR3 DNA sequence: TGTGCCAGCAAAGGGAGGGAGACCCAGTACTTC. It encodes CASKGRETQYF.